These 21 T cell receptor beta chains were all obtained from the same sample, sequenced in a study of a mutant IDH1 vaccine in newly diagnosed glioma. Clones were sequenced by immunoSEQ multiplex PCR, and TCRdb holds only the in-frame ones, with some missing. The table includes around 88,000 clones, about four fifths detected once. Indicated time point: baseline, week 1 (first vaccination visit). Treatment described: pre-vaccination baseline after standard-of-care therapy. Material: PBMCs, obtained from a glioma patient treated with radiotherapy, temozolomide or both. The receptor source for this set is a man in his forties with glioma.

The chain links TRBV28 to TRBJ1-2, with D unresolved. Germline loops: CDR1 MDHEN, CDR2 SYDVKM. V lost 3 bases, J lost 4 bases, and 12 bases lay in between. This CDR3 spans 14 amino acids. CDR3 loop: CASSLGGESYGYTF. CDR3 sequence (DNA): TGTGCCAGCAGTTTGGGTGGGGAAAGCTATGGCTACACCTTC.

The chain couples TRBV5-1 to TRBJ2-1; weak D call: TRBD2 (6 bases). Between the trimmed V and J ends, which lost 4 bases and 9 bases, there was a span of 26 bases. Germline V CDR1 and CDR2: SGHRS, YFSETQ. The CDR3 covers 17 residues. The CDR3 DNA reads TGCGCCAGCAGCCTGCAGCCCCGGGTGCTGGGGGGTGGTGAGCAGTTCTTC. Protein sequence: CASSLQPRVLGGGEQFF.

The gene calls are TRBV6-5 and TRBJ1-2; no reliable D call. From germline, CDR1 is MNHEY and CDR2 SVGAGI. The CDR3 has 14 residues. With 0 bases removed from V and 3 bases from J, the gap between germline ends came to 8 bases. CDR3: CASSYSSSYYGYTF. As DNA, the CDR3 is TGTGCCAGCAGTTACTCCTCCTCTTACTATGGCTACACCTTC.

V gene TRBV30 combines with J gene TRBJ2-5, with D uncertain. The CDR3 covers 14 residues. V was shortened by 3 bases and J by 5 bases, with 16 bases between the two germline ends. Germline V CDR1 and CDR2: GTSNPN, SVGIG (reference sequence). The chain's CDR3 is CAWSADGLRETQYF. CDR3 sequence (DNA): TGTGCCTGGAGCGCGGACGGCTTGAGGGAGACCCAGTACTTC.

The rearrangement joins TRBV9 to TRBJ2-1, with D maybe TRBD2 (5 bases). From germline, CDR1 is SGDLS and CDR2 YYNGEE. The CDR3 spans 16 residues. The V gene lost 4 bases and the J gene lost 6 bases, with 20 bases spanning the gap. CDR3 in amino acids: CASSPPTGTEANEQFF. In DNA, the CDR3 is TGTGCCAGCAGCCCCCCAACGGGAACGGAAGCCAATGAGCAGTTCTTC.

The chain links TRBV2 to TRBJ2-5; 12 positions match TRBD2. Per germline, CDR1 SNHLY and CDR2 FYNNEI. Trimming at V came to 11 bases and at J to 4 bases, leaving 5 bases not matched to a gene. The CDR3 loop spans 13 amino acids. CDR3 amino acids: CAVPLAGGETQYF. In nucleotides, the CDR3 is TGTGCCGTCCCACTAGCGGGGGGAGAGACCCAGTACTTC. Full variable domain (rest looked up from reference TRBV2 and TRBJ2-5): EPEVTQTPSHQVTQMGQEVILRCVPISNHLYFYWYRQILGQKVEFLVSFYNNEISEKSEIFDDQFSVERPDGSNFTLKIRSTKLEDSAMYFCAVPLAGGETQYFGPGTRLLVL.

The V gene is TRBV5-4, the J gene TRBJ2-4; 9 bases are shared with TRBD1. J lost 8 bases, V lost 3 bases, and 6 bases had no gene match. Germline CDR1 reads SGHNT; CDR2 reads YYREEE (reference sequence). This CDR3 comprises 14 residues. Written as DNA, the CDR3 is TGTGCCAGCAGCTCAAGGGGACAGGGTGACATTCAGTACTTC. Encoded protein: CASSSRGQGDIQYF.

This sequence joins TRBV7-6 and TRBJ2-2; D is perhaps TRBD1 (7 bases). The CDR3 length is 15 residues. Deletions cut 5 bases from V and 3 bases from J, with 13 bases between. Germline V gives CDR1 SGHVS, CDR2 FNYEAQ. CDR3 sequence reads: CASSAGTVHTGELFF. The CDR3 DNA follows: TGTGCCAGCAGCGCGGGGACAGTACACACCGGGGAGCTGTTTTTT. Complete variable domain (other parts from reference TRBV7-6 and TRBJ2-2): GAGVSQSPRYKVTKRGQDVALRCDPISGHVSLYWYRQALGQGPEFLTYFNYEAQQDKSGLPNDRFSAERPEGSISTLTIQRTEQRDSAMYRCASSAGTVHTGELFFGEGSRLTVL.

Notes on this clone: The same CDR3 arises from other DNA sequences in this sample as well. The chain carries TRBV4-3 and TRBJ2-2; D remains ambiguous. V was cut by 0 bases and J by 8 bases, with 10 bases left in between. The V gene's germline CDR1 is LGHNA and CDR2 YSLEER. The length of the CDR3 is 14 residues. The chain's CDR3 is CASSQDRGSGELFF. The CDR3 region has the DNA TGCGCCAGCAGCCAAGATAGAGGATCGGGGGAGCTGTTTTTT.

This sequence joins TRBV19 and TRBJ1-5, with 12 positions matching TRBD1. The CDR3 runs 19 residues. CDR1 and CDR2 from the germline V gene are LNHDA and SQIVND (reference sequence). Unmatched junction bases numbered 12, after V lost 5 bases and J lost 1 base. The DNA of the CDR3 is TGTGCCAGTAGTGTGTTCCCGGGACAGGGGGCCGGGAGCAATCAGCCCCAGCATTTT. This sequence encodes CASSVFPGQGAGSNQPQHF.

The rearrangement joins TRBV19 to TRBJ2-1, with D perhaps matching TRBD1 (6 bases). Trimming cost V 6 bases and J 4 bases, with 16 bases left between them. The germline gives CDR1 LNHDA, CDR2 SQIVND (reference sequence). The length of the CDR3 is 15 residues. As DNA, the CDR3 is TGTGCCAGTAGACTAGACAGGTCCCCTTACAATGAGCAGTTCTTC. This encodes CASRLDRSPYNEQFF. Together with reference TRBV19 and TRBJ2-1, the CDR3 gives the full variable domain: DGGITQSPKYLFRKEGQNVTLSCEQNLNHDAMYWYRQDPGQGLRLIYYSQIVNDFQKGDIAEGYSVSREKKESFPLTVTSAQKNPTAFYLCASRLDRSPYNEQFFGPGTRLTVL.

Only a few counts were recorded for this clone. V is TRBV2 and J is TRBJ2-7, with D tentatively TRBD1 or TRBD2 (5 bases each). Trimming shortened V by 9 bases and J by 3 bases, and 9 bases separated the two germline ends. The CDR3 consists of 11 residues. Germline CDR1 and CDR2: SNHLY and FYNNEI. The DNA for the CDR3 is TGTGCCAGGGGGGTGGACTACGAGCAGTACTTC. This gives the protein CARGVDYEQYF.

The chain links TRBV7-6 to TRBJ2-5; a possible D gene is TRBD2 (6 bases). V lost 4 bases and J lost 5, with 14 bases in between. The CDR3 is made up of 14 amino acids. Germline V gene sequence: CDR1 SGHVS, CDR2 FNYEAQ. The CDR3: CASSSTGVRETQYF. CDR3 DNA sequence: TGTGCCAGCAGCTCCACGGGAGTGCGGGAGACCCAGTACTTC.

The V and J genes are TRBV7-2 and TRBJ2-7; D gene uncertain. CDR1 is SGHTA, CDR2 FQGNSA, per germline. V was shortened by 5 bases and J by 2 bases, with 13 bases between the two germline ends. This CDR3 has 14 amino acids. The CDR3 DNA follows: TGTGCCAGCAGCCAACCCGGCCCGACCTACGAGCAGTACTTC. Translating it yields CASSQPGPTYEQYF.

This sequence joins TRBV7-6 and TRBJ2-5; the match to TRBD1 covers 8 bases. The V and J ends lost 6 bases and 9 bases, in that order; junction bases with no gene match: 15. This CDR3 comprises 15 residues. Looked up from germline, CDR1 is SGHVS and CDR2 is FNYEAQ. As DNA, the CDR3 is TGTGCCAGCAGGACCGGACAGGGCCGTGGGTCGGCCCAGTACTTC. Translated: CASRTGQGRGSAQYF.

This rearrangement joins TRBV6-6 to TRBJ1-5, with TRBD1 matching over 9 bases. The V gene's germline CDR1 is MNHNY and CDR2 SVGAGI (reference sequence). V was clipped by 3 bases and J by 4 bases; unmatched bases: 7. The CDR3 contains 16 residues. CDR3 bases: TGTGCCAGCAGTTATCGTCGACAGGGGGGGAATCAGCCCCAGCATTTT. Protein sequence: CASSYRRQGGNQPQHF.

The V call is TRBV28, the J call TRBJ2-2; no firm D call. Germline-derived CDR1 and CDR2 are MDHEN and SYDVKM. This CDR3 region has 15 residues. Between the trimmed V and J ends, which lost 3 bases and 4 bases, there was a span of 12 bases. CDR3 loop: CASSLLEIGTGELFF. The DNA for the CDR3 is TGTGCCAGCAGTTTGCTAGAAATAGGCACCGGGGAGCTGTTTTTT. Full variable domain (outside the CDR3, taken from reference TRBV28 and TRBJ2-2): DVKVTQSSRYLVKRTGEKVFLECVQDMDHENMFWYRQDPGLGLRLIYFSYDVKMKEKGDIPEGYSVSREKKERFSLILESASTNQTSMYLCASSLLEIGTGELFFGEGSRLTVL.

The chain recombines TRBV7-2 with TRBJ2-2; tentatively, D is TRBD2 (5 bases). V lost 5 bases to trimming and J lost 7 bases, with 8 bases between them. Germline lookup yields CDR1 SGHTA and CDR2 FQGNSA. CDR3 size: 12 residues. The CDR3: CASSRRGGELFF. CDR3 DNA: TGTGCCAGCAGCCGTCGGGGCGGGGAGCTGTTTTTT.

The V gene is TRBV5-6, the J gene TRBJ1-5, with D possibly TRBD1 on 6 matching bases. Looked up from germline, CDR1 is SGHDT and CDR2 is YYEEEE. The length of the CDR3 is 15 residues. The V and J ends lost 4 bases and 3 bases respectively, with 14 bases between them. The CDR3 bases are TGTGCCAGCAGCCTTCGGACAGTCCTCAATCAGCCCCAGCATTTT. It is translated as CASSLRTVLNQPQHF. Drawing the rest from reference TRBV5-6 and TRBJ1-5, the complete variable domain is DAGVTQSPTHLIKTRGQQVTLRCSPKSGHDTVSWYQQALGQGPQFIFQYYEEEERQRGNFPDRFSGHQFPNYSSELNVNALLLGDSALYLCASSLRTVLNQPQHFGDGTRLSIL.

This chain connects TRBV30 to TRBJ1-2, with TRBD1 as a possible D gene (5 bases). CDR1 GTSNPN and CDR2 SVGIG come from the germline V gene (reference sequence). The CDR3 has 12 amino acids. Trimming removed 4 bases at V and 7 bases at J, with 13 bases between. The CDR3 nucleotides are TGTGCCTGGAATTCGGGACTAATTGGCTACACCTTC. It yields the protein CAWNSGLIGYTF.

The genes are TRBV15 and TRBJ2-2, with TRBD1 as a possible D gene (5 bases). Trimming cost V 2 bases and J 4 bases, with 8 bases left between them. Germline lookup yields CDR1 LNHNV and CDR2 YYDKDF (reference sequence). The CDR3 runs to 14 residues. CDR3: CATSRRQTTGELFF. CDR3 sequence (DNA): TGTGCCACCAGCAGAAGACAGACCACCGGGGAGCTGTTTTTT. The full variable domain, in which reference TRBV15 and TRBJ2-2 provide the parts outside the CDR3, is DAMVIQNPRYQVTQFGKPVTLSCSQTLNHNVMYWYQQKSSQAPKLLFHYYDKDFNNEADTPDNFQSRRPNTSFCFLDIRSPGLGDTAMYLCATSRRQTTGELFFGEGSRLTVL.